This TCR beta chain was recovered during a study of shared clonotypes between healthy human individuals. To note about this clone: Its cognate antigen is unknown.

The CDR3 sequence is 15 residues long. Germline loops: CDR1 MNHNS, CDR2 SASEGT. The germline V and J ends were trimmed by 6 bases and 0 bases, with 9 bases remaining between them. General study points: Rarefaction showed that sequencing of sorted subsets was incomplete (despite large depth). For naive CD4 cells, approximately 5% of clonotypes were shared across a handful of donors.

Produced via immunoSEQ multiplex PCR; TCRdb's table is partial and in-frame only. The sample carries about 120,000 clones, about 63% recorded once. V is TRBV6-1 and J is TRBJ2-6, with D hard to call. Sequences were obtained from memory CD8+ T cells sorted from blood. The sample's subset: CD45RO+ cells pooled with CCR7-negative TemRA cells. The source is a woman aged 25-40 years in good health. CDR3 sequence (DNA): TGTGCCAGCAGCCGCCTGATCTCTGGGGCCAACGTCCTGACTTTC. This sequence encodes CASSRLISGANVLTF.